The 24 T cell receptor beta chains in this list originate from one sample, sequenced in a study of blood T cell repertoires in COVID-19. Sequenced by immunoSEQ multiplex PCR; TCRdb stores in-frame clones only, minus some. This table holds tens of thousands of clones, about 88% found once. Sequenced: peripheral blood. The source of these receptors is a human donor in a cohort sampled during active COVID-19.

The CDR3 nucleotides are TGTGCCAGCAGCGTAGCTGTTGGAGGAGGCGAGCAGTACTTC. It encodes CASSVAVGGGEQYF. The V call is TRBV9, the J call TRBJ2-7; weak D call: TRBD2 (5 bases). Germline CDR1 and CDR2: SGDLS and YYNGEE. Trimming left V 0 bases short and J 6 bases short, with 13 bases between. The CDR3 covers 14 residues.

The J gene is TRBJ2-1, the V gene TRBV27, with D tentatively TRBD2 (5 bases). The CDR3 length is 13 residues. V lost 8 bases, J lost 7 bases, and 15 bases lay in between. Germline-derived CDR1 and CDR2 are MNHEY and SMNVEV (reference sequence). The CDR3 region has the DNA TGTGCCAGCGGGGAGCCTGGGGAGAATGAGCAGTTCTTC. The encoded protein is CASGEPGENEQFF.

This clone was seen only once. The chain recombines TRBV19 with TRBJ1-1; 7 bases match TRBD1. Germline values: CDR1 LNHDA, CDR2 SQIVND (reference sequence). V shed 6 bases, J shed 4 bases, and the junction held 11 bases outside the gene matches. The CDR3 covers 15 residues. Here the CDR3 reads CASRDRAGGITEAFF. The CDR3 coding sequence is TGTGCCAGTAGGGATCGGGCAGGGGGTATCACTGAAGCTTTCTTT.

The chain is built from TRBV11-3 and TRBJ2-1, with a weak D call TRBD2 (6 bases). From germline, CDR1 is SGHNT and CDR2 YENEEA. V lost 5 bases, J lost 3 bases, and 20 bases lay in between. The CDR3 totals 17 residues. CDR3 residues: CASSPSPASVYYNEQFF. The CDR3 DNA reads as TGTGCCAGCAGCCCCTCCCCCGCTAGCGTATACTACAATGAGCAGTTCTTC.

The chain couples TRBV29-1 to TRBJ2-3; 7 bases map to TRBD1. The CDR3 sequence is 12 residues long. CDR1 SQVTM and CDR2 ANQGSEA come from the germline V gene. J lost 3 bases, V lost 5 bases, and 2 bases had no gene match. CDR3 in DNA: TGCAGCGTTTCAGGGGGTACAGATACGCAGTATTTT. Amino acid sequence: CSVSGGTDTQYF.

J is TRBJ1-1 and V is TRBV6-2 or TRBV6-3; possible D gene TRBD1, 5 bases. The CDR3 loop spans 16 amino acids. V was cut by 0 bases and J by 4 bases, with 15 bases left in between. Germline V lookup: CDR1 MNHEY, CDR2 SVGEGT. CDR3 amino acids: CASSYSRGRTTTEAFF. In nucleotides, the CDR3 is TGTGCCAGCAGTTACTCGAGGGGTCGGACTACCACTGAAGCTTTCTTT.

This chain connects TRBV28 to TRBJ2-3, with TRBD1 identical over 8 bases. Germline CDR1 reads MDHEN; CDR2 reads SYDVKM. V lost 5 bases to trimming and J lost 2 bases; unmatched junction nucleotides: 3. The CDR3 consists of 14 residues. The CDR3 nucleotides read TGTGCCAGCAGTCCGGGACAGGCCACAGATACGCAGTATTTT. Translation gives CASSPGQATDTQYF.

The chain links TRBV7-2 to TRBJ1-1, with 9 bases aligning to TRBD1. The CDR3 spans 16 residues. CDR1 and CDR2 from the germline V gene are SGHTA and FQGNSA. The V gene end was trimmed by 1 base and the J gene end by 3 bases; junction bases not matched to a gene: 6. The CDR3 bases are TGTGCCAGCAGCTTAGTTGGGACAGGGAAGTACACTGAAGCTTTCTTT. It translates to CASSLVGTGKYTEAFF. Filled out from reference TRBV7-2 and TRBJ1-1, the complete variable domain reads GAGVSQSPSNKVTEKGKDVELRCDPISGHTALYWYRQSLGQGLEFLIYFQGNSAPDKSGLPSDRFSAERTGGSVSTLTIQRTQQEDSAVYLCASSLVGTGKYTEAFFGQGTRLTVV.

The chain uses TRBV4-1 and TRBJ2-7; tentative D call: TRBD2 (6 bases). Trimming took off 1 base at V and 3 bases at J, with 13 bases between the two ends. The CDR3 length is 15 residues. Germline V gene data show CDR1 as MGHRA and CDR2 as YSYEKL. The CDR3 DNA is TGCGCCAGCAGCCAAGGGACTACGACTCTCTACGAGCAGTACTTC. Translation gives CASSQGTTTLYEQYF.

This clone was observed a few times. V gene TRBV2 combines with J gene TRBJ2-7; 7 bases map to TRBD1. Looked up from germline, CDR1 is SNHLY and CDR2 is FYNNEI. This CDR3 is 16 amino acids long. Trimming took 6 bases from V and 0 from J; bases not matched to a gene: 11. CDR3 nucleotides: TGTGCCAGCAGGTCGGGACAGTTTTTACTCTCCTACGAGCAGTACTTC. Translated: CASRSGQFLLSYEQYF.

CDR3 bases: TGCAGCGTTGAAGATCTACAGGGCATTGTAAATACGCAGTATTTT. Residues: CSVEDLQGIVNTQYF. The chain employs TRBV29-1 and TRBJ2-3; tentatively, D is TRBD1 (6 bases). The CDR3 extends over 15 amino acids. The ends were cut back, 0 bases at V and 7 bases at J, with 17 bases in the middle. CDR1 and CDR2 from the germline V gene are SQVTM and ANQGSEA.

The chain combines TRBV10-3 with TRBJ1-5; D perhaps matches TRBD1 (6 bases). Germline CDR1 is ENHRY and CDR2 is SYGVKD. The CDR3 has 13 amino acids. The V gene lost 7 bases and the J gene lost 6 bases, with 13 bases spanning the gap. CDR3 sequence: CAINPGEGQPQHF. CDR3 in DNA: TGTGCCATCAATCCAGGGGAGGGTCAGCCCCAGCATTTT.

The CDR3 is CASSVDRDYEQYF. The CDR3 nucleotides read TGTGCCAGCAGTGTCGACAGGGACTACGAGCAGTACTTC. This chain connects TRBV27 to TRBJ2-7; 7 nucleotides match TRBD1. This CDR3 spans 13 amino acids. Germline V lookup: CDR1 MNHEY, CDR2 SMNVEV (reference sequence). V shed 5 bases and J 3 bases; nucleotides not matched to a gene: 4.

The chain links TRBV6-5 to TRBJ1-4, with 8 bases that match TRBD1. CDR1 MNHEY and CDR2 SVGAGI come from the germline V gene. The V and J ends lost 10 bases and 3 bases, in that order; junction bases with no gene match: 7. CDR3 length: 14 amino acids. The CDR3: CAIRPGGSNEKLFF. DNA of the CDR3: TGTGCCATCCGACCAGGGGGCTCTAATGAAAAACTGTTTTTT.

This chain connects TRBV5-4 to TRBJ2-7; D call uncertain. In germline, CDR1 is SGHNT, CDR2 YYREEE (reference sequence). The CDR3 runs to 14 residues. The V end was cut by 4 bases, the J end by 2 bases, with 13 bases between. The CDR3 protein is CASSPPGQAYEQYF. The CDR3 nucleotides read TGTGCCAGCAGCCCCCCCGGCCAGGCCTACGAGCAGTACTTC.

The gene calls are TRBV19 and TRBJ2-3, with D perhaps matching TRBD2 (6 bases). Germline V CDR1 and CDR2: LNHDA, SQIVND (reference sequence). V shed 6 bases and J shed 0 bases, with 16 bases lying between them. The CDR3 totals 16 residues. CDR3 DNA sequence: TGTGCCAGTAGCCTAGGCGGGGCGATTAGCACAGATACGCAGTATTTT. Its protein product is CASSLGGAISTDTQYF.

This chain connects TRBV18 to TRBJ1-6; 10 bases map to TRBD1. In germline, CDR1 is KGHSH, CDR2 LQKENI. The CDR3 runs 19 residues. Unmatched junction bases numbered 15, after V lost 0 bases and J lost 10 bases. CDR3 residues: CASSPPNRDRGSGRSPLHF. The CDR3 DNA reads TGTGCCAGCTCACCACCCAACCGGGACAGGGGTTCTGGCCGATCACCCCTCCACTTT.

The V gene is TRBV4-1, the J gene TRBJ1-2, with a tentative D call TRBD1 (6 bases). This CDR3 is built from 13 residues. In germline, CDR1 is MGHRA, CDR2 YSYEKL. Trimming shortened V by 0 bases and J by 11 bases, and 13 bases separated the two germline ends. This CDR3 reads CASSQDFDRIYTF. The CDR3 nucleotides are TGCGCCAGCAGCCAAGACTTTGACAGGATTTACACCTTC.

Only one count was recorded for this clone. The CDR3 loop reads CASTKGQGDYEQYF. The CDR3 DNA reads TGTGCCAGCACCAAGGGACAGGGGGACTACGAGCAGTACTTC. V is TRBV9 and J is TRBJ2-7; 11 nucleotides align to TRBD1. Trimming removed 6 bases from V and 3 bases from J; junction bases left unmatched: 5. The CDR3 totals 14 residues. CDR1 and CDR2 (germline): SGDLS, YYNGEE.

V gene TRBV6-5 combines with J gene TRBJ2-7, with TRBD1 as a possible D gene (7 bases). V was shortened by 7 bases and J by 5 bases, with 15 bases between the two germline ends. This CDR3 contains 13 residues. The germline V gene encodes CDR1 MNHEY and CDR2 SVGAGI. CDR3 loop: CASKTGEANEQYF. In nucleotides, the CDR3 is TGTGCCAGCAAAACAGGGGAGGCCAACGAGCAGTACTTC.

CDR3 sequence (DNA): TGCGCCAGCAGATCCGGGACAGGAAATGAAAAACTGTTTTTT. Protein product: CASRSGTGNEKLFF. The chain employs TRBV5-1 and TRBJ1-4; 8 bases map to TRBD1. This CDR3 region has 14 residues. Germline CDR1 reads SGHRS; CDR2 reads YFSETQ. Unmatched junction bases numbered 5, after V lost 5 bases and J lost 5 bases.

The rearrangement links TRBV2 to TRBJ2-1; no definite D call. The ends were cut back, 1 base at V and 0 bases at J, with 7 bases in the middle. Germline V gene data show CDR1 as SNHLY and CDR2 as FYNNEI. The CDR3 spans 15 residues. The CDR3 nucleotides are TGTGCCAGCAGTGAAGGCGATAGCTCCTACAATGAGCAGTTCTTC. This codes for CASSEGDSSYNEQFF.

A few counts support this clone. The V call is TRBV5-1, the J call TRBJ2-2, with TRBD2 matching 9 bases. This CDR3 is 16 amino acids long. J gave up 7 bases and V 4 bases, and 11 bases lay outside the gene matches. Germline CDR1 reads SGHRS; CDR2 reads YFSETQ. As DNA, the CDR3 is TGCGCCAGCAGCCCGGACGGCGGGAGGGCTGGCGGGGAGCTGTTTTTT. Its translation: CASSPDGGRAGGELFF.

DNA for the CDR3: TGTGCCATCAGTGACGGGGCAGATACGCAGTATTTT. Encoded protein: CAISDGADTQYF. The chain combines TRBV10-3 with TRBJ2-3, with D perhaps TRBD2 (5 bases). The ends were cut back, 3 bases at V and 4 bases at J, with 5 bases in the middle. The CDR3 has 12 residues. CDR1 and CDR2 (germline): ENHRY, SYGVKD.